These 28 T cell receptor beta chains were all obtained from the same sample, sequenced in a study of T cell responses to AZD1222 COVID-19 vaccine. Using immunoSEQ multiplex PCR, the repertoire was profiled, and TCRdb retains in-frame clones only, with some absent. The data show about 170,000 clones, over 85% seen once. The specimen comprised peripheral blood, sampled on day 0 of AZD1222 vaccination. The receptors originated from an adult in good health.

The DNA for the CDR3 is TGCGCCAGCAGCACCGTCTTGGGCTCCTACGAGCAGTACTTC. Translation gives CASSTVLGSYEQYF. V and J are TRBV4-1 and TRBJ2-7; no firm D call. Germline V gene lookup returns CDR1 MGHRA and CDR2 YSYEKL. Trimming shortened V by 5 bases and J by 0 bases, and 11 bases separated the two germline ends. The CDR3 is 14 amino acids.

The CDR3 DNA is TGTGCCAGCAAGGGTCAGGGAGTCTACAATGAGCAGTTCTTC. Protein sequence: CASKGQGVYNEQFF. The chain joins TRBV6-5 to TRBJ2-1; D might be TRBD1 or TRBD2, each matching 5 bases. Germline V gene data show CDR1 as MNHEY and CDR2 as SVGAGI. This CDR3 is 14 amino acids long. Trimming took off 7 bases at V and 3 bases at J, with 13 bases between the two ends.

The chain is built from TRBV11-3 and TRBJ2-1; unclear D gene. With 3 bases removed from V and 7 bases from J, the gap between germline ends came to 4 bases. The CDR3 extends over 11 amino acids. Per germline, CDR1 SGHNT and CDR2 YENEEA. The CDR3 loop reads CASSFGNEQFF. In DNA form, the CDR3 reads TGTGCCAGCAGCTTCGGGAATGAGCAGTTCTTC.

DNA for the CDR3: TGTGCCAGCAGTTATTTAATCTTGGGGATTTATGGCTACACCTTC. Protein product: CASSYLILGIYGYTF. The V and J genes are TRBV6-5 and TRBJ1-2, with D hard to call. V was shortened by 3 bases and J by 5 bases, with 16 bases between the two germline ends. Germline CDR1 MNHEY, CDR2 SVGAGI. The CDR3 sequence is 15 residues long.

In this sample, this clone turned up once. The chain uses TRBV15 and TRBJ1-1; possibly TRBD1 for D (6 bases). CDR1 is LNHNV, CDR2 YYDKDF, per germline (reference sequence). The V end was cut by 4 bases, the J end by 6 bases, with 12 bases between. This CDR3 contains 13 residues. This CDR3 is CATSTPGAPEAFF. The DNA of the CDR3 is TGTGCCACCAGCACCCCGGGGGCGCCTGAAGCTTTCTTT.

The chain links TRBV19 to TRBJ2-2; 7 bases line up with TRBD2. Germline trimming cut 3 bases from V and 7 bases from J; bases unmatched to any gene: 11. Germline V gives CDR1 LNHDA, CDR2 SQIVND (reference sequence). The CDR3 has 16 amino acids. CDR3 sequence (DNA): TGTGCCAGTAGTATTCATCGGCTAGCGGCTGGCGGGGAGCTGTTTTTT. Translating it yields CASSIHRLAAGGELFF.

In its sample, this clone was seen a few times. The chain combines TRBV29-1 with TRBJ1-2; no reliable D call. V shed 6 bases and J shed 0 bases, with 11 bases lying between them. CDR1 is SQVTM and CDR2 is ANQGSEA in the germline V gene. This CDR3 has 13 amino acids. CDR3 loop: CSVHHSANYGYTF. CDR3 nucleotides: TGCAGCGTCCACCACTCAGCTAACTATGGCTACACCTTC.

This chain uses TRBV7-9 with TRBJ1-2; possible D gene TRBD1, 6 bases. The CDR3 is made up of 15 amino acids. Germline V gives CDR1 SEHNR, CDR2 FQNEAQ (reference sequence). V was cut by 5 bases and J by 4 bases, with 17 bases left in between. The CDR3 loop reads CASSPNRVISYGYTF. The CDR3 nucleotides read TGTGCCAGCAGCCCTAACAGGGTAATAAGCTATGGCTACACCTTC.

In DNA, the CDR3 is TGTGCCAGCACTGAGAGGACTGAAGCTTTCTTT. Translating gives CASTERTEAFF. This chain uses TRBV2 with TRBJ1-1; D not certain. Germline-derived CDR1 and CDR2 are SNHLY and FYNNEI. V was cut by 7 bases and J by 5 bases, with 8 bases left in between. The CDR3 consists of 11 residues.

In its sample, this clone was seen once. This sequence joins TRBV19 and TRBJ1-2; 12 bases match TRBD1. CDR1 is LNHDA, CDR2 SQIVND, per germline (reference sequence). This CDR3 has 15 residues. V shed 6 bases, J shed 8 bases, and the junction held 10 bases outside the gene matches. The CDR3 coding sequence is TGTGCCAGTAGGGGCGGAAGCGGGACAGGGGGCGGCTACACCTTC. It yields the protein CASRGGSGTGGGYTF.

This clone was counted a single time. The CDR3 is CASRLPGQNIYF. As DNA, the CDR3 is TGTGCCAGCAGGCTCCCGGGACAGAACATATATTTT. This chain uses TRBV3-1 (or the pseudogene TRBV3-2) with TRBJ1-3; 7 nucleotides line up with TRBD1. Germline V gene sequence: CDR1 LGHDT, CDR2 YNNKEL (reference sequence). The CDR3 is 12 amino acids. Germline trimming cut 6 bases from V and 12 bases from J; bases unmatched to any gene: 8.

The chain is built from TRBV10-2 and TRBJ2-7; 9 nucleotides match TRBD1. Trimming cost V 5 bases and J 1 base; bases outside gene matches: 9. The CDR3 is 16 amino acids. The germline CDR1 and CDR2 sequences are WSHSY and SAAADI. This chain's CDR3 is CASSPIPGQGSYEQYF. CDR3 coding DNA: TGCGCCAGCAGTCCAATCCCGGGACAGGGATCCTACGAGCAGTACTTC.

The chain has TRBV7-2 and TRBJ1-1, with D possibly matching TRBD1 (6 bases). The V end was cut by 2 bases, the J end by 0 bases, with 7 bases between. The CDR3 has 14 residues. In germline, CDR1 is SGHTA, CDR2 FQGNSA. The CDR3 region is CASSLWGLNTEAFF. In nucleotides, the CDR3 is TGTGCCAGCAGCTTATGGGGGCTGAACACTGAAGCTTTCTTT.

The CDR3 is CASSPVRGNQPQHF. The CDR3 DNA reads TGTGCCAGCAGTCCAGTAAGGGGCAATCAGCCCCAGCATTTT. J is TRBJ1-5 and V is TRBV6-5; D gene uncertain. This CDR3 has 14 amino acids. Trimming left V 5 bases short and J 2 bases short, with 10 bases between. Germline loops: CDR1 MNHEY, CDR2 SVGAGI.

The V and J genes are TRBV2 and TRBJ1-4, with D perhaps matching TRBD1 (5 bases). In germline, CDR1 is SNHLY, CDR2 FYNNEI. This CDR3 region has 14 residues. The ends were cut back, 4 bases at V and 5 bases at J, with 11 bases in the middle. CDR3 sequence: CASSGTGVNEKLFF. CDR3 coding DNA: TGTGCCAGCAGTGGCACAGGAGTGAATGAAAAACTGTTTTTT.

The V call is TRBV7-9, the J call TRBJ1-2, with D unresolved. Trimming shortened V by 1 base and J by 8 bases, and 11 bases separated the two germline ends. The CDR3 is made up of 13 amino acids. Germline CDR1 and CDR2: SEHNR and FQNEAQ (reference sequence). Written as DNA, the CDR3 is TGTGCCAGCAGCTTAGGAGAATTGAAAGGCTACACCTTC. Residues: CASSLGELKGYTF.

The chain employs TRBV4-1 and TRBJ2-3; D is ambiguous. The CDR3 is 13 amino acids. V lost 0 bases, J lost 5 bases, and 6 bases lay in between. CDR1 is MGHRA and CDR2 is YSYEKL in the germline V gene. CDR3 coding DNA: TGCGCCAGCAGCCAAGATGCGGTAGATACGCAGTATTTT. The encoded protein is CASSQDAVDTQYF.

The CDR3 DNA reads TGTGCCAGCAGCACCTGGACAGCGGGGATTACTGAAGCTTTCTTT. This translates into CASSTWTAGITEAFF. The V gene is TRBV13, the J gene TRBJ1-1; tentatively, D is TRBD1 (6 bases). V lost 5 bases, J lost 5 bases, and 18 bases lay in between. This CDR3 region has 15 residues. Germline loops: CDR1 PRHDT, CDR2 FYEKMQ (reference sequence).

The chain employs TRBV29-1 and TRBJ2-3, with TRBD2 matching over 12 bases. Germline values: CDR1 SQVTM, CDR2 ANQGSEA. CDR3 size: 17 residues. Germline trimming cut 6 bases from V and 0 bases from J; bases unmatched to any gene: 10. The CDR3 is CSVDGLAGPPSTDTQYF. The DNA of the CDR3 is TGCAGCGTGGATGGACTAGCGGGGCCCCCTAGCACAGATACGCAGTATTTT.

The chain uses TRBV10-3 and TRBJ1-2; 9 nucleotides line up with TRBD1. V dropped 3 bases and J dropped 7; count of bases not matched to a gene: 6. The V gene's germline CDR1 is ENHRY and CDR2 SYGVKD. There are 14 residues in the CDR3. The CDR3 DNA sequence: TGTGCCATCAGTGAATGGGACAGGGAGGGTGGCTACACCTTC. It is translated as CAISEWDREGGYTF.

The chain has TRBV12-3 or TRBV12-4 and TRBJ1-5, with 8 bases fitting TRBD1. The V segment lost 9 bases and the J segment 7 bases; nucleotides outside the gene matches: 8. This CDR3 contains 13 residues. The CDR3 loop reads CASRAGGLQPQHF. The CDR3 bases are TGTGCCAGTCGGGCAGGGGGCTTACAGCCCCAGCATTTT.

The J gene is TRBJ2-7, the V gene TRBV3-1 (or the pseudogene TRBV3-2); D gene uncertain. This CDR3 has 14 amino acids. Germline V gene sequence: CDR1 LGHDT, CDR2 YNNKEL (reference sequence). Trimming removed 1 base at V and 2 bases at J, with 9 bases between. The CDR3 protein is CASSQGPEPYEQYF. The CDR3 DNA is TGTGCCAGCAGCCAAGGGCCAGAGCCCTACGAGCAGTACTTC.

The chain combines TRBV28 with TRBJ1-2; D is ambiguous. V lost 9 bases to trimming and J lost 4 bases, with 12 bases between them. Germline assignment: CDR1 MDHEN and CDR2 SYDVKM. This CDR3 has 12 amino acids. The CDR3 DNA reads TGTGCCAGTAGAAGGGATGTCTATGGCTACACCTTC. Its protein is CASRRDVYGYTF.

V usage is TRBV18 and J usage is TRBJ1-2; tentatively, D is TRBD1 (5 bases). This CDR3 has 15 amino acids. CDR1 and CDR2 (germline): KGHSH, LQKENI. V was clipped by 2 bases and J by 2 bases, with 12 bases between them. As DNA, the CDR3 is TGTGCCAGCTCACCAACGGGACGTCCGAACTATGGCTACACCTTC. Translated, it gives CASSPTGRPNYGYTF. The entire variable domain, with the rest obtained from reference TRBV18 and TRBJ1-2, is as follows: NAGVMQNPRHLVRRRGQEARLRCSPMKGHSHVYWYRQLPEEGLKFMVYLQKENIIDESGMPKERFSAEFPKEGPSILRIQQVVRGDSAAYFCASSPTGRPNYGYTFGSGTRLTVV.

The chain uses TRBV11-2 and TRBJ2-1; D is unclear. V dropped 3 bases and J dropped 8 bases, with 8 bases sitting between them. The CDR3 loop spans 12 amino acids. Per the germline V gene, CDR1 is SGHAT and CDR2 is FQNNGV. The CDR3 DNA reads TGTGCCAGCAGCTTCCCCCGCGATGAGCAGTTCTTC. Encoded protein: CASSFPRDEQFF.

As for this clone: This sample includes further DNA sequences coding for the same CDR3. This chain joins TRBV6-5 and TRBJ1-5; TRBD1 agrees at 8 bases. The length of the CDR3 is 14 residues. With V trimmed by 6 bases and J by 6 bases, 7 bases remained unmatched. CDR1 is MNHEY and CDR2 is SVGAGI in the germline V gene. CDR3 sequence (DNA): TGTGCCAGCAGCCGAGGACAGGGTCGTCAGCCCCAGCATTTT. Its translation: CASSRGQGRQPQHF.

The rearrangement uses TRBV10-3 and TRBJ1-5; D unresolved. The CDR3 extends over 14 amino acids. Germline V gene sequence: CDR1 ENHRY, CDR2 SYGVKD. The V end lost 1 base, the J end lost 4 bases, and 8 bases lay between the germline ends. The DNA of the CDR3 is TGTGCCATCAGTGAGTTGGCAGAAAATCAGCCCCAGCATTTT. It yields the protein CAISELAENQPQHF.

J is TRBJ1-2 and V is TRBV18; 7 positions match TRBD1. The ends lost 6 bases at V and 0 bases at J; junction bases unmatched: 7. CDR1 is KGHSH and CDR2 is LQKENI in the germline V gene. This CDR3 has 15 amino acids. CDR3: CASSRGTDPNYGYTF. CDR3 DNA: TGTGCCAGCTCCCGTGGGACAGATCCTAACTATGGCTACACCTTC.